Presented here are 12 T cell receptor beta chains from one specimen sequenced in a study of cytomegalovirus exposure and HLA in healthy donors. The PCR ran on 60 Vbeta and 13 Jbeta primers. TCRdb keeps only in-frame clones here, not all; method: immunoSEQ multiplex PCR. The data show 75,000 to 90,000 clones, around 80% seen once. Sequencing was carried out using PBMCs. Every receptor here comes from a human donor in good health.

The chain recombines TRBV4-3 with TRBJ2-1; D may be TRBD2 (5 bases). This CDR3 has 17 residues. Trimming removed 0 bases at V and 6 bases at J, with 18 bases between. Germline V lookup: CDR1 LGHNA, CDR2 YSLEER. The chain's CDR3 is CASSQDSHWSGFNEQFF. The CDR3, as DNA: TGCGCCAGCAGCCAAGATAGTCATTGGTCGGGGTTCAATGAGCAGTTCTTC.

The chain combines TRBV7-9 with TRBJ2-4, with D maybe TRBD2 (5 bases). This CDR3 contains 15 residues. CDR1 is SEHNR, CDR2 FQNEAQ, per germline (reference sequence). Trimming cost V 2 bases and J 3 bases, with 11 bases left between them. Here the CDR3 reads CASSLRSAGKNIQYF. Written as DNA, the CDR3 is TGTGCCAGCAGCTTAAGGTCTGCGGGCAAAAACATTCAGTACTTC.

The chain combines TRBV18 with TRBJ2-7; 10 positions match TRBD1. This CDR3 has 15 residues. The V and J ends lost 4 bases and 7 bases, in that order; junction bases with no gene match: 10. Germline assignment: CDR1 KGHSH and CDR2 LQKENI. In nucleotides, the CDR3 is TGTGCCAGCTCACTACCGGGACAGGGGATACTGGAGCAGTACTTC. Translated: CASSLPGQGILEQYF.

This clone was seen a few times. The V gene is TRBV6-5, the J gene TRBJ2-5; D might be TRBD1 (5 bases). Trimming removed 2 bases at V and 5 bases at J, with 12 bases between. This CDR3 has 14 residues. Per germline, CDR1 MNHEY and CDR2 SVGAGI. The CDR3 region has the DNA TGTGCCAGCAGTTACGGGGCGGCGTGGGAGACCCAGTACTTC. Residues: CASSYGAAWETQYF.

This clone came up a few times. The rearrangement links TRBV4-1 to TRBJ1-4; the match to TRBD1 covers 8 bases. Germline CDR1 is MGHRA and CDR2 is YSYEKL. This CDR3 has 17 residues. V shed 8 bases and J 0 bases; nucleotides not matched to a gene: 11. CDR3 DNA sequence: TGCGCCAGCGACCACGGGACAGGCGGTACAACTAATGAAAAACTGTTTTTT. Protein product: CASDHGTGGTTNEKLFF.

The chain couples TRBV7-9 to TRBJ2-3, with 7 bases aligning to TRBD1. The CDR3 totals 13 residues. Trimming took 8 bases from V and 1 from J; bases not matched to a gene: 3. Looked up from germline, CDR1 is SEHNR and CDR2 is FQNEAQ (reference sequence). This chain's CDR3 is CASDRAGTDTQYF. The CDR3 region has the DNA TGTGCCAGCGACAGGGCCGGCACAGATACGCAGTATTTT. The variable domain in full, completed from reference TRBV7-9 and TRBJ2-3, reads DTGVSQNPRHKITKRGQNVTFRCDPISEHNRLYWYRQTLGQGPEFLTYFQNEAQLEKSRLLSDRFSAERPKGSFSTLEIQRTEQGDSAMYLCASDRAGTDTQYFGPGTRLTVL.

The chain couples TRBV18 to TRBJ1-4; a possible D gene is TRBD1 (5 bases). Trimming took off 3 bases at V and 8 bases at J, with 13 bases between the two ends. The germline V gene has CDR1 KGHSH and CDR2 LQKENI. This CDR3 is 14 amino acids long. CDR3 sequence reads: CASSPRTSWEKLFF. CDR3 bases: TGTGCCAGCTCACCCAGGACATCATGGGAAAAACTGTTTTTT.

The chain couples TRBV18 to TRBJ2-3, with TRBD2 identical over 11 bases. CDR3 length equals 16 residues. The V gene's germline CDR1 is KGHSH and CDR2 LQKENI. Trimming at V came to 3 bases and at J to 3 bases, leaving 5 bases not matched to a gene. CDR3 sequence: CASSPSLAGGTDTQYF. The CDR3 DNA is TGTGCCAGCTCACCTTCCCTAGCGGGGGGTACAGATACGCAGTATTTT.

As to this clone: The junction and the germline gene differ at one end; a read error may be behind it. CDR3 sequence reads: CASRGQGAGGYPF. The CDR3 region has the DNA TGTGCCAGCAGAGGACAGGGGGCGGGAGGCTACCCCTTC. This chain links TRBV6-5 with TRBJ1-2, with TRBD1 identical over 11 bases. The germline V gene has CDR1 MNHEY and CDR2 SVGAGI. This CDR3 spans 13 amino acids.

The chain recombines TRBV5-1 with TRBJ2-2, with TRBD1 identical over 8 bases. Germline CDR1 reads SGHRS; CDR2 reads YFSETQ. V trimming: 4 bases; J trimming: 1 base; junction bases outside the gene matches: 3. The length of the CDR3 is 15 residues. The chain's CDR3 is CASSRGTGNTGELFF. The CDR3 DNA sequence: TGCGCCAGCAGCCGGGGGACAGGGAACACCGGGGAGCTGTTTTTT. Full variable domain (outside the CDR3, taken from reference TRBV5-1 and TRBJ2-2): KAGVTQTPRYLIKTRGQQVTLSCSPISGHRSVSWYQQTPGQGLQFLFEYFSETQRNKGNFPGRFSGRQFSNSRSEMNVSTLELGDSALYLCASSRGTGNTGELFFGEGSRLTVL.

The table lists this clone with a count of one. The chain links TRBV9 to TRBJ2-2, with 8 positions matching TRBD2. The CDR3 totals 18 residues. Germline assignment: CDR1 SGDLS and CDR2 YYNGEE. Unmatched junction bases numbered 14, after V lost 0 bases and J lost 7 bases. The CDR3 region has the DNA TGTGCCAGCAGCGTAGATCGGAGCGGGGGTACGCACAGCGGGGAGCTGTTTTTT. This translates into CASSVDRSGGTHSGELFF.

The chain couples TRBV9 to TRBJ2-2; D possibly corresponds to TRBD1 (5 bases). The CDR3 spans 16 residues. CDR1 is SGDLS, CDR2 YYNGEE, per germline. V lost 0 bases and J lost 0, with 9 bases in between. DNA of the CDR3: TGTGCCAGCAGCGTAGAAGTGACAGCGAACACCGGGGAGCTGTTTTTT. It yields the protein CASSVEVTANTGELFF.